The entry that follows covers one TCR beta chain sequence. Its cognate antigen is unknown. This CDR3 is built from 13 residues. The V end was cut by 3 bases, the J end by 4 bases, with 9 bases between. In germline, CDR1 is MNHEY, CDR2 SMNVEV (reference sequence). The data derive from a study of cytomegalovirus exposure and HLA in healthy donors. Study outcomes and limitations: Later analysis identified about 17,000 TCR beta sequences associated with HLA alleles, using a false discovery rate threshold of 0.05. Only CMV serostatus was available as immune exposure information. For TCR beta chains, V- and J-gene trimming was later linked to a missense DCLRE1C variant.

Vbeta (60) and Jbeta (13) primers were used in the PCR. TCRdb's copy holds only in-frame clones and misses some; the assay was immunoSEQ multiplex PCR. Here the sample spans approximately 250,000 clones, around 83% being singletons. In nominal health when sampled, donors likely had unrecorded immune exposures nonetheless. The rearrangement uses TRBV27 and TRBJ2-5, with TRBD2 as a possible D gene (5 bases). This clonotype was sampled from a girl aged 2 to 10 in good health and CMV-seronegative. The sequenced sample was PBMCs. This CDR3 reads CASSFLRAETQYF. The CDR3 DNA follows: TGTGCCAGCAGTTTTTTGCGGGCAGAGACCCAGTACTTC.